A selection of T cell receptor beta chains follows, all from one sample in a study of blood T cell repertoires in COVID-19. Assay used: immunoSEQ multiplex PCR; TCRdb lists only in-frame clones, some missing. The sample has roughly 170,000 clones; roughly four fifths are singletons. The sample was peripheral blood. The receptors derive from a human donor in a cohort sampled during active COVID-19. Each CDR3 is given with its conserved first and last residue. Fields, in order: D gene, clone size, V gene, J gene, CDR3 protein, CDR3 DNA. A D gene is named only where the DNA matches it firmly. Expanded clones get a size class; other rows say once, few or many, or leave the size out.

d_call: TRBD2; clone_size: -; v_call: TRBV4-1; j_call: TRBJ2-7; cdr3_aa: CASSREIAGGAYEQYF; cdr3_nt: TGCGCCAGCAGCCGGGAGATAGCGGGGGGGGCCTACGAGCAGTACTTC
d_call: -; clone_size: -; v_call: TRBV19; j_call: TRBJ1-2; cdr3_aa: CASTPGQPHLMNGYTF; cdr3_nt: TGTGCCAGTACCCCAGGACAGCCCCACCTTATGAATGGCTACACCTTC
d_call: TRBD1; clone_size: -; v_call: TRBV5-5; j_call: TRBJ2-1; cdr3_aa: CASSSLGTGLNEQFF; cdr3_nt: TGTGCCAGCAGCAGCCTCGGGACAGGGCTTAATGAGCAGTTCTTC
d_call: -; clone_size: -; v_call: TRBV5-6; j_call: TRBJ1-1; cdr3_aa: CASSLGAGVQGEAFF; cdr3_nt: TGTGCCAGCAGCTTGGGGGCGGGGGTTCAGGGTGAAGCTTTCTTT
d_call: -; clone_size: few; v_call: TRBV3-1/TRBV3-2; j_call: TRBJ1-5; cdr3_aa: CASSRGQPSNQPQHF; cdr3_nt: TGTGCCAGCAGCCGCGGACAGCCTAGCAATCAGCCCCAGCATTTT
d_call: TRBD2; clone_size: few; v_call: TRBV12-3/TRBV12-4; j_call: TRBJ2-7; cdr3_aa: CASTGGYEQYF; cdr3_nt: TGTGCCAGCACGGGGGGCTACGAGCAGTACTTC
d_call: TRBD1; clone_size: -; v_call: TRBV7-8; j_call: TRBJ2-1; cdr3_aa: CASSLEGTDNEQFF; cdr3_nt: TGTGCCAGCAGCTTAGAAGGGACAGACAATGAGCAGTTCTTC
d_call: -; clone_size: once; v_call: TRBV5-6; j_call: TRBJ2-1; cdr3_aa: CASSQGAGATYNEQFF; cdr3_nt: TGTGCCAGCAGCCAAGGAGCGGGCGCTACCTACAATGAGCAGTTCTTC
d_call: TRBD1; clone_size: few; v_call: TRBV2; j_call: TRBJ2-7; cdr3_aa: CASSIADRGYEQYF; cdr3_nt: TGTGCCAGCAGTATTGCCGACAGGGGGTACGAGCAGTACTTC
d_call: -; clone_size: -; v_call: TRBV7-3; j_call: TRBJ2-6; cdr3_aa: CASSSFQGPGANVLTF; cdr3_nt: TGTGCCAGCAGCAGTTTCCAGGGCCCTGGGGCCAACGTCCTGACTTTC
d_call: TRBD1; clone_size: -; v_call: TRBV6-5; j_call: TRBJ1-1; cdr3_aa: CASSPRTGPTEAFF; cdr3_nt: TGTGCCAGCAGCCCCAGGACAGGGCCCACTGAAGCTTTCTTT
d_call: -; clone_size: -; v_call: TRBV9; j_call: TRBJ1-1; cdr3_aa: CASSAPGREGTEAFF; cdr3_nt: TGTGCCAGCAGCGCCCCGGGACGGGAGGGCACTGAAGCTTTCTTT
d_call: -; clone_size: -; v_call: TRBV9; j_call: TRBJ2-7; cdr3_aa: CASSVDGGTPREQYF; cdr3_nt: TGTGCCAGCAGCGTAGACGGTGGGACTCCTCGCGAGCAGTACTTC
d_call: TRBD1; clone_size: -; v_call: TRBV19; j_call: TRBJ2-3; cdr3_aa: CASSIWGQGTDTQYF; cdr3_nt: TGTGCCAGTAGTATTTGGGGACAGGGTACAGATACGCAGTATTTT
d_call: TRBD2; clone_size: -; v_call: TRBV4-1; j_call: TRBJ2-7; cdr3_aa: CASSPSGGTSYEQYF; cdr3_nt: TGCGCCAGCAGTCCTAGCGGGGGGACCTCCTACGAGCAGTACTTC
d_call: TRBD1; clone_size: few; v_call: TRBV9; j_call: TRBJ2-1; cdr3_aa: CASSVEGAGIDEQFF; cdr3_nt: TGTGCCAGCAGCGTAGAGGGGGCAGGGATCGATGAGCAGTTCTTC
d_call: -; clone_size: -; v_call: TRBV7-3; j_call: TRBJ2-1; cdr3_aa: CASSLLLGASEQFF; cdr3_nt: TGTGCCAGCAGCCTTTTGTTGGGGGCTAGTGAGCAGTTCTTC
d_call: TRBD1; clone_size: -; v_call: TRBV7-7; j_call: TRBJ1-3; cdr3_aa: CASSPGTDGNTIYF; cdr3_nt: TGTGCTAGCAGCCCGGGGACAGATGGAAACACCATATATTTT